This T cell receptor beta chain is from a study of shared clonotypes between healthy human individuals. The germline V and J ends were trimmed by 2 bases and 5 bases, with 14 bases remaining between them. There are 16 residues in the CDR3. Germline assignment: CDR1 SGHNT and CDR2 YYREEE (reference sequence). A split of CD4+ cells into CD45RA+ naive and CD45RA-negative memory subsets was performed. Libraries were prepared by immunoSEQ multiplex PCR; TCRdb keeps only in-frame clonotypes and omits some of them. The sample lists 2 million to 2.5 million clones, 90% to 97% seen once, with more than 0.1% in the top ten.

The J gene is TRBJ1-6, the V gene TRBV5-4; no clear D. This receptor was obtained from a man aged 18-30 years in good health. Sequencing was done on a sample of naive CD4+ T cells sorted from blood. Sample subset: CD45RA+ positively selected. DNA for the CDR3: TGTGCCAGCAGCTTTATTCTAGTACAGCATAATTCACCCCTCCACTTT. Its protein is CASSFILVQHNSPLHF.